This T cell receptor beta chain originates from a study of regulatory T cells in long-lasting Graves disease (dated by TCRdb to the early 2020s). Regarding the study in general: Persistent Graves' disease was defined as antithyroid drug treatment for over 5 years with persistently positive TSH receptor autoantibodies. Persistent Graves' disease patients were compared with newly diagnosed Graves' disease patients by peripheral blood TCR sequencing and RNA sequencing. The study was registered as a clinical trial and conducted in China. A total of roughly 35 samples underwent TCR sequencing: around 13 from persistent and around 20 from newly diagnosed Graves' disease patients. On average, persistent Graves' disease patients in the clinical cohort had been on antithyroid drugs for about 9.7 years.

In light of the paper, this sample's time point label describes: persistent/refractory GD, antithyroid drugs over 5 years with positive TRAb. For both TCR sequencing and RNA sequencing, RNA was extracted from PBMCs using TRIzol. The diagnosis of Graves' disease followed American Thyroid Association guidelines. Patients were recruited from an endocrinology department in Xi'an, China. Each patient gave 7 to 9.5 milliliters of peripheral blood, collected in an EDTA anticoagulant tube. Ficoll Paque Plus density gradient separation was used to isolate PBMCs, and no further T cell sorting was performed. An Agilent 2100 Bioanalyzer and agarose gel were used to assess RNA quality, and a NanoDrop 2000 was used to measure RNA concentration. Broad study findings and their caveats: TRBV28, TRBJ1-2 and TRBJ2-5 were preferentially used in persistent disease, while TRBV20-1 and TRBJ2-1 were favored in newly diagnosed disease. More public clonotypes were shared among persistent patients (2,741) than among newly diagnosed patients (966). The study examined only peripheral blood because the primary lesion, thyroid tissue, could not be accessed. Lower TCR Shannon entropy and fewer highly expanded clones were observed in persistent Graves' disease patients than in newly diagnosed patients, which suggested clonal expansion. The authors acknowledged the small sample size as a limitation that may reduce accuracy. Sequencing and analysis were limited to the TCR beta chain.

From the germline V gene (reference sequence), CDR1 is GTSNPN and CDR2 is SVGIG. V is reduced by 5 bases and J by 5 bases, leaving a spacing of 18 bases between them. The CDR3 numbers 14 residues from cysteine through phenylalanine. The kept DNA is CDR3 alone, 42 bases in frame from the first base. As for this clonotype: Its antigen is unknown. No much larger clonotype is one base removed from it; base qualities were not supplied.

Library preparation used multiplex PCR. Reads for this sample came from an Illumina HiSeq 4000. iRepertoire HTBI primers and Arm-PCR amplification of CDR3 regions were used to construct TCR beta libraries. Before sequencing, the PCR products went through gel purification. The study's own analysis went as follows. Gene usage analysis of CDR3 amino acid clonotypes used the 62 TRBV and some 13 TRBJ segments found across samples. COPE and FqMerger were used to merge the filtered high-quality paired reads into contigs. Contigs were aligned with BLAST to IMGT TRBV, TRBD and TRBJ reference genes, and CDR3 was defined per IMGT. Any clonotype with a frequency above 0.1% was counted as a highly expanded clone. Shannon entropy served as the measure of repertoire diversity, while the Gini coefficient captured V-J evenness. Clonotypes shared by more than one individual were considered public. In TCRdb, the public reads were trimmed at Q25 with fastp and aligned with MiXCR, with productive beta chains retained. Under each unique CDR3 protein, matching rows form one entry showing the most common genes and DNA. TCRdb's processing, not the authors' own work, is the source of the V and J calls. The sample table holds approximately 500,000 distinct CDR3 sequences, of which about a fifth were seen once. The leading ten clones occupy more than 6% of the sample.

The chain couples TRBV30 to TRBJ1-2; a confident D gene designation cannot be given. The TCR originated in a female donor with Graves disease. The sample consisted of peripheral blood mononuclear cells (PBMCs), taken when the disease was refractory, from a patient treated with antithyroid drugs. The CDR3 here reads CAWVRAPLGYGYTF. The DNA sequence is TGTGCCTGGGTTAGGGCTCCTTTGGGGTATGGCTACACCTTC.